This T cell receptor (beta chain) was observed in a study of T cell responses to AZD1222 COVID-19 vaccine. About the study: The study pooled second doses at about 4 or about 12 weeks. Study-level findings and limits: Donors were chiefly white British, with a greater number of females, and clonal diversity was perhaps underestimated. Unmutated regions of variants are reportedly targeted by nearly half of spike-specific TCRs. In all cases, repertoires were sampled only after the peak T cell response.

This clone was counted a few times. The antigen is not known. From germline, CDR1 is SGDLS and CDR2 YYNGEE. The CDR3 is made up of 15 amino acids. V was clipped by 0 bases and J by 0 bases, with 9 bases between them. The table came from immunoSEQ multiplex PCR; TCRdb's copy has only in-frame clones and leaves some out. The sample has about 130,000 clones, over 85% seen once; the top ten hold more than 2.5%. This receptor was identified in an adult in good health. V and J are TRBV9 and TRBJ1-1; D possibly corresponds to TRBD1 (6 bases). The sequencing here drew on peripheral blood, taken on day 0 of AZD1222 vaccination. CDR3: CASSVEGGLNTEAFF. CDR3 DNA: TGTGCCAGCAGCGTAGAGGGGGGTTTGAACACTGAAGCTTTCTTT.